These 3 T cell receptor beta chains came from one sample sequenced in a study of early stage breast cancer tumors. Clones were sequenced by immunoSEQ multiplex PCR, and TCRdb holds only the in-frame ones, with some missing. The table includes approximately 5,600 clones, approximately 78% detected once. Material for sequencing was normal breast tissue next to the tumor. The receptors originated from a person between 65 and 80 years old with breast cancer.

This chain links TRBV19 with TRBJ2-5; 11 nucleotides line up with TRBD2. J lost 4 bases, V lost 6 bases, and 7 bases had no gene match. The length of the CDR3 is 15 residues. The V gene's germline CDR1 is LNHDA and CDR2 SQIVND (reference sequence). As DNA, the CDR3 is TGTGCCAGTAGCCCACTAGCGGGGGTTAGAGAGACCCAGTACTTC. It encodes CASSPLAGVRETQYF.

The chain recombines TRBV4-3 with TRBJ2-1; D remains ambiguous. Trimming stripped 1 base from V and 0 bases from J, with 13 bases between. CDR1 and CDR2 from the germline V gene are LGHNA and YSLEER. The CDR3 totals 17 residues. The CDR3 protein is CASSQGGGFYSYNEQFF. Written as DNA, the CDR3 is TGCGCCAGCAGCCAAGGCGGCGGCTTTTACTCCTACAATGAGCAGTTCTTC.

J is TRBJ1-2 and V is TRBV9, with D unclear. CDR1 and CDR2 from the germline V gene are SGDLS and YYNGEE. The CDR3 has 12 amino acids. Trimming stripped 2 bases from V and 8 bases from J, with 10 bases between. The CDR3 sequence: CASSVWAGGYTF. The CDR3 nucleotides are TGTGCCAGCAGCGTCTGGGCTGGGGGCTACACCTTC.